This T cell receptor (beta chain) stems from a study of T cell responses to AZD1222 COVID-19 vaccine. Findings and caveats of the study: Baseline seropositivity occurred in only a handful of AZD1222 recipients. Donors were chiefly white British, with a greater number of females, and clonal diversity was perhaps underestimated. There were vaccine-associated CD4 TCRs across spike, dominant at 160-218 and 743-854. Reportedly, close to half of spike-specific TCRs are directed against unmutated variant regions.

V shed 5 bases and J shed 9 bases, with 15 bases lying between them. In germline, CDR1 is SGHTA, CDR2 FQGTGA. There are 13 residues in the CDR3. Sequencing was performed with immunoSEQ multiplex PCR; in TCRdb, only in-frame clones are kept and a portion is missing. The top ten clones hold roughly 4.7% of a sample with roughly 86,000 clones, around 85% of them seen once. On this clone itself: As yet, its antigen is unknown.

Specimen: peripheral blood, collected 28 days after the second AZD1222 dose. The sequence came from an adult who received the AZD1222 COVID-19 vaccine. The chain carries TRBV7-3 and TRBJ2-3; no clear D. The CDR3 region is CASSQGATITQYF. The CDR3 bases are TGTGCCAGCAGCCAAGGAGCGACAATAACGCAGTATTTT.